This TCR beta chain was found in a study of CD8 T cells in Susac syndrome (dated by TCRdb to 2018 to 2020). About the investigation overall: The study used repertoire sequencing to test whether antigen drove CD8+ T cell activation and differentiation in Susac syndrome. The clonality of the CD8+ T cell repertoire was compared across 12 healthy donors, around 14 Susac syndrome patients and around 16 multiple sclerosis patients.

Here is what the overall study found, with its caveats: The number of individuals in the TCR sequencing and HLA analysis was recognized as being relatively small.

High-throughput TCR beta sequencing profiled peripheral blood CD8+ and CD4+ T cells from healthy donors, Susac syndrome patients and multiple sclerosis patients. The healthy donors served as controls matched for age and sex. Bulk CD8+ and CD4+ T cells were purified by magnetic negative isolation, whereas CD8+ TEMRA cells were enriched by FACS. Blood was drawn into EDTA tubes, processed within 24 hours, and PBMCs were isolated by density gradient centrifugation. PBMCs intended for TCR sequencing were cryopreserved in liquid nitrogen and thawed later in a water bath at 37 degrees C. A purity of at least 90% was achieved for sorted or isolated CD4+, CD8+ and CD8+ TEMRA cells. On this clonotype: The specificity of this receptor is unknown. Base qualities are missing; no much larger clone stands one base away.

The CDR3 covers 13 residues, taking in both the cysteine and the phenylalanine. Just the 39-base CDR3 DNA is kept, in frame starting at base 1. Reading the germline V gene gives CDR1 MNHEY and CDR2 SVGAGI. V loses 2 bases, J loses 4 bases, and the germline ends lie 5 bases apart. RNA was extracted using the RNeasy kit, and about 0.5 to 1 microgram was reverse transcribed with random hexamers. The immunoSEQ multiplex PCR assay, which covers 54 Vbeta and 13 Jbeta segments, was used to amplify TCR beta CDR3 regions. PCR amplification bias was corrected using a synthetic template baseline for primer optimization and computational correction. Per the source publication's procedure: Reads were annotated to V, D and J genes per IMGT and analyzed with immunoSEQ Analyzer, keeping only productive sequences. Clonality was computed as one minus Shannon entropy normalized by log2 of the number of productive unique sequences. For each patient and control, public and private clones were evaluated among the 100 most prevalent clones. A clone was defined as Susac-specific if it was absent from the healthy and MS cohorts, from some 1,100 published viral clones and from other ImmuneACCESS disease sequences. Using fastp at Q25 and MiXCR, TCRdb reprocessed the public reads and kept productive beta chains. Every entry covers one CDR3 protein and lists the most common genes and DNA from its rows. The V and J calls, along with clone size, are taken from TCRdb and not from the paper's own processing. The sample table shows about 21,000 distinct CDR3 sequences, and 90% to 95% are seen once. The top ten clones comprise 0.27% of the sample.

The sequence came from a human donor in good health. The rearranged chain carries TRBV6-5 and TRBJ2-2; the D gene is not confidently resolved. Material for sequencing was CD8+ T cells from PBMCs. Here is the DNA: TGTGCCAGCAGTTACGGGCTCACCGGGGAGCTGTTTTTT. Its coded protein is CASSYGLTGELFF.